Shown below are 27 T cell receptor beta chains from a single sample sequenced in a study of blood T cell repertoires in COVID-19. The assay was immunoSEQ multiplex PCR, and TCRdb's table has in-frame clones only and misses some. The sample has some 270,000 clones, about 89% seen once. The sequencing input was peripheral blood. The receptors come from a man aged 25-45 years with acute or convalescent COVID-19.

In DNA, the CDR3 is TGTGCCAGCAGCGCATTGCCGGGACAGGGTTCTTACGAGCAGTACTTC. This translates into CASSALPGQGSYEQYF. The chain uses TRBV5-8 and TRBJ2-7; TRBD1 matches 9 bases. CDR1 and CDR2 from the germline V gene are SGHTS and YDEGEE. The length of the CDR3 is 16 residues. The V segment lost 4 bases and the J segment 4 bases; nucleotides outside the gene matches: 12. Full variable domain (outside the CDR3, taken from reference TRBV5-8 and TRBJ2-7): EAGVTQSPTHLIKTRGQQATLRCSPISGHTSVYWYQQALGLGLQFLLWYDEGEERNRGNFPPRFSGRQFPNYSSELNVNALELEDSALYLCASSALPGQGSYEQYFGPGTRLTVT.

This sequence joins TRBV6-5 and TRBJ2-5; the match to TRBD2 covers 7 bases. V lost 2 bases to trimming and J lost 5 bases; unmatched junction nucleotides: 8. The CDR3 is 15 amino acids. Looked up from germline, CDR1 is MNHEY and CDR2 is SVGAGI. The CDR3 DNA is TGTGCCAGCAGTTACACCGCGGGAGTCCAGGAGACCCAGTACTTC. It yields the protein CASSYTAGVQETQYF.

This clone was detected a few times. The chain recombines TRBV19 with TRBJ1-1; 8 nucleotides agree with TRBD1. Germline CDR1 LNHDA, CDR2 SQIVND (reference sequence). J lost 3 bases, V lost 1 base, and 7 bases had no gene match. The CDR3 length is 16 residues. This CDR3 is CASSIGRTGKDTEAFF. The CDR3 DNA reads TGTGCCAGTAGTATAGGAAGGACAGGGAAGGACACTGAAGCTTTCTTT.

This clone showed up just once. The rearrangement links TRBV30 to TRBJ1-2; D possibly corresponds to TRBD1 (5 bases). Germline lookup yields CDR1 GTSNPN and CDR2 SVGIG (reference sequence). V dropped 3 bases and J dropped 8 bases, with 19 bases sitting between them. This CDR3 is built from 14 residues. DNA of the CDR3: TGTGCCTGGAGGGACGCGGGACCGCCCTCCGGCTACACCTTC. This gives the protein CAWRDAGPPSGYTF.

This chain connects TRBV6-5 to TRBJ2-1, with 10 bases identical to TRBD2. CDR3 length: 15 residues. After removal of 5 bases from V and 3 bases from J, the junction contained 4 bases not matched to a gene. Germline CDR1 reads MNHEY; CDR2 reads SVGAGI. The CDR3 spells CASSPVAGGYNEQFF. The CDR3 DNA reads TGTGCCAGCAGTCCTGTAGCGGGAGGCTACAATGAGCAGTTCTTC.

The genes are TRBV5-1 and TRBJ2-7, with D hard to call. This CDR3 has 14 residues. Per the germline V gene, CDR1 is SGHRS and CDR2 is YFSETQ. V lost 1 base to trimming and J lost 0 bases, with 8 bases between them. The CDR3 here is CASSLYRSSYEQYF. The DNA for the CDR3 is TGCGCCAGCAGCTTGTACCGGAGCTCCTACGAGCAGTACTTC.

This sequence joins TRBV2 and TRBJ2-2, with TRBD2 as a possible D gene (7 bases). CDR3 length equals 13 residues. V lost 7 bases, J lost 6 bases, and 12 bases lay in between. Germline V lookup: CDR1 SNHLY, CDR2 FYNNEI. The CDR3 coding sequence is TGTGCCAGCACGGGGGAGGGGGCCGGGGAGCTGTTTTTT. Encoded protein: CASTGEGAGELFF.

V is TRBV11-2 and J is TRBJ2-7; tentative D call: TRBD2 (6 bases). The ends were cut back, 5 bases at V and 3 bases at J, with 8 bases in the middle. Germline assignment: CDR1 SGHAT and CDR2 FQNNGV. The CDR3 covers 12 residues. DNA for the CDR3: TGTGCCAGCAGCCAGGGACTCTACGAGCAGTACTTC. Amino acids: CASSQGLYEQYF.

This clone has only one observation. The chain has TRBV28 and TRBJ1-2; 12 bases fit TRBD1. J gave up 7 bases and V 6 bases, and 9 bases lay outside the gene matches. The length of the CDR3 is 15 residues. Germline assignment: CDR1 MDHEN and CDR2 SYDVKM. CDR3 residues: CASRVTGTGGFGYTF. The CDR3 DNA reads as TGTGCCAGCAGGGTAACCGGGACAGGGGGCTTTGGCTACACCTTC.

This chain connects TRBV29-1 to TRBJ1-1, with D perhaps matching TRBD1 (6 bases). The CDR3 extends over 12 amino acids. V dropped 7 bases and J dropped 1 base, with 10 bases sitting between them. Germline CDR1 reads SQVTM; CDR2 reads ANQGSEA. Here the CDR3 reads CSARDTNTEAFF. In DNA form, the CDR3 reads TGCAGCGCCCGGGACACGAACACTGAAGCTTTCTTT.

This rearrangement joins TRBV7-2 to TRBJ1-1; tentative D call: TRBD1 (6 bases). V was cut by 2 bases and J by 5 bases, with 12 bases left in between. CDR3 length: 14 residues. Per germline, CDR1 SGHTA and CDR2 FQGNSA. The CDR3 is CASSLMTQGTEAFF. CDR3 DNA: TGTGCCAGCAGCTTAATGACCCAGGGGACTGAAGCTTTCTTT.

The CDR3 loop is CASSPKGTGYQPQHF. CDR3 DNA: TGTGCCAGCAGTCCCAAGGGGACAGGGTATCAGCCCCAGCATTTT. The chain uses TRBV27 and TRBJ1-5; 9 bases line up with TRBD1. The junction had 7 bases not matched to a gene; V was cut back by 5 bases and J by 5 bases. CDR3 length equals 15 residues. CDR1 is MNHEY and CDR2 is SMNVEV in the germline V gene (reference sequence).

The chain couples TRBV10-3 to TRBJ2-1; 8 bases match TRBD1. The CDR3 is made up of 13 amino acids. Germline trimming cut 10 bases from V and 7 bases from J; bases unmatched to any gene: 9. In germline, CDR1 is ENHRY, CDR2 SYGVKD. The CDR3, as DNA: TGTGCCACCCTCGGGACAGGAAGGAATGAGCAGTTCTTC. Its protein is CATLGTGRNEQFF.

This chain uses TRBV5-1 with TRBJ2-5, with 7 bases fitting TRBD2. The CDR3 length is 15 residues. Germline values: CDR1 SGHRS, CDR2 YFSETQ. The V gene end was trimmed by 9 bases and the J gene end by 1 base; junction bases not matched to a gene: 12. In DNA, the CDR3 is TGCGCCACCAACTTAGCGGGTAGTCGCCAAGAGACCCAGTACTTC. Encoded protein: CATNLAGSRQETQYF.

This chain uses TRBV5-4 with TRBJ2-1; D unclear. CDR1 is SGHNT, CDR2 YYREEE, per germline (reference sequence). This CDR3 region has 13 residues. V lost 1 base and J lost 3, with 5 bases in between. Here the CDR3 reads CASSLSRYNEQFF. CDR3 coding DNA: TGTGCCAGCAGCTTGTCCCGCTACAATGAGCAGTTCTTC.

The chain has TRBV27 and TRBJ2-7, with 12 bases lining up with TRBD2. V was pared by 5 bases and J by 6 bases, with 8 bases of the junction left unmatched. Germline V lookup: CDR1 MNHEY, CDR2 SMNVEV (reference sequence). The CDR3 is made up of 15 amino acids. The CDR3 DNA sequence: TGTGCCAGCAGTCCCTGGACTAGCGGGATATCCGAGCAGTACTTC. Its protein product is CASSPWTSGISEQYF.

This clone was found once. This chain joins TRBV7-3 and TRBJ2-5, with D unresolved. From germline, CDR1 is SGHTA and CDR2 FQGTGA. The CDR3 contains 14 residues. V was pared by 0 bases and J by 5 bases, with 10 bases between. The CDR3 loop is CASSLTRSGETQYF. The CDR3 DNA sequence: TGTGCCAGCAGCTTAACACGGTCCGGTGAGACCCAGTACTTC.

V gene TRBV6-5 combines with J gene TRBJ1-1; 7 positions match TRBD1. This CDR3 has 15 residues. The germline V gene encodes CDR1 MNHEY and CDR2 SVGAGI. Germline trimming cut 7 bases from V and 3 bases from J; bases unmatched to any gene: 11. The DNA for the CDR3 is TGTGCCAGCACAGATCTAACAGGGGTCTACACTGAAGCTTTCTTT. Translation gives CASTDLTGVYTEAFF.

The rearrangement uses TRBV28 and TRBJ1-2, with D maybe TRBD1 (5 bases). V was clipped by 8 bases and J by 4 bases, with 17 bases between them. CDR1 is MDHEN, CDR2 SYDVKM, per germline. The length of the CDR3 is 14 residues. CDR3: CASRYGGLGYGYTF. The CDR3 DNA reads as TGTGCCAGCCGGTACGGGGGGTTGGGCTATGGCTACACCTTC.

V gene TRBV3-1 (or the pseudogene TRBV3-2) combines with J gene TRBJ1-4, with 7 bases matching TRBD1. Germline trimming cut 2 bases from V and 3 bases from J; bases unmatched to any gene: 3. Looked up from germline, CDR1 is LGHDT and CDR2 is YNNKEL (reference sequence). The CDR3 is 15 residues long. CDR3 region: CASSQPGTANEKLFF. DNA for the CDR3: TGTGCCAGCAGCCAACCTGGGACAGCTAATGAAAAACTGTTTTTT.

The J gene is TRBJ1-1, the V gene TRBV4-2; D perhaps matches TRBD1 (5 bases). V dropped 4 bases and J dropped 1 base, with 19 bases sitting between them. Germline V gene sequence: CDR1 LGHNA, CDR2 YNFKEQ. The CDR3 is 17 amino acids. The CDR3 protein is CASSPIRADSSNTEAFF. As DNA, the CDR3 is TGTGCCAGCAGCCCGATAAGGGCCGACAGTTCGAACACTGAAGCTTTCTTT.

This chain links TRBV3-1 (or the pseudogene TRBV3-2) with TRBJ1-1; D is perhaps TRBD1 (6 bases). The length of the CDR3 is 13 residues. Trimming cost V 4 bases and J 6 bases, with 12 bases left between them. Germline V gene sequence: CDR1 LGHDT, CDR2 YNNKEL (reference sequence). CDR3: CASSPGAVAEAFF. The CDR3 coding sequence is TGTGCCAGCAGCCCAGGGGCGGTCGCTGAAGCTTTCTTT.

The chain couples TRBV5-4 to TRBJ1-4; maybe TRBD1 (5 bases). Per germline, CDR1 SGHNT and CDR2 YYREEE (reference sequence). Trimming cost V 4 bases and J 5 bases, with 12 bases left between them. CDR3 length equals 14 residues. CDR3 nucleotides: TGTGCCAGCAGCCTGGGACTTAACAATGAAAAACTGTTTTTT. Translation gives CASSLGLNNEKLFF.

Comments on this clone: One junction end does not reproduce the germline sequence, and a read error may be involved. This chain connects TRBV18 to TRBJ2-3; 8 bases align to TRBD2. Germline CDR1 reads KGHSH; CDR2 reads LQKENI. The CDR3 has 13 residues. CDR3 amino acids: CASSPQSDGTSHF. Written as DNA, the CDR3 is TGTGCCAGCTCACCACAGTCAGATGGGACTAGTCATTTT.

The CDR3 protein is CASSLWGQGAFEKLFF. DNA of the CDR3: TGTGCCAGCAGTTTATGGGGACAGGGGGCTTTTGAAAAACTGTTTTTT. The V call is TRBV28, the J call TRBJ1-4; 12 bases are shared with TRBD1. Germline V gene sequence: CDR1 MDHEN, CDR2 SYDVKM. J gave up 7 bases and V 0 bases, and 3 bases lay outside the gene matches. The CDR3 spans 16 residues.

Here the CDR3 reads CASTPLLLGQGEDNSPLHF. CDR3 nucleotides: TGTGCCAGCACCCCTCTTCTTTTAGGACAGGGGGAAGATAATTCACCCCTCCACTTT. The gene calls are TRBV2 and TRBJ1-6, with 10 bases aligning to TRBD1. The CDR3 runs 19 residues. The germline gives CDR1 SNHLY, CDR2 FYNNEI. V lost 7 bases, J lost 5 bases, and 17 bases stayed unmatched.

The V call is TRBV6-5, the J call TRBJ2-7; TRBD2 matches at 8 bases. J lost 2 bases, V lost 6 bases, and 6 bases had no gene match. The germline V gene has CDR1 MNHEY and CDR2 SVGAGI. The CDR3 totals 14 residues. The CDR3, as DNA: TGTGCCAGCAGAGGCCGGGGGGGGGCCTACGAGCAGTACTTC. This translates into CASRGRGGAYEQYF.